These 30 T cell receptor beta chains were all obtained from the same sample, sequenced in a study of T cell responses to AZD1222 COVID-19 vaccine. Generated by immunoSEQ multiplex PCR, the TCRdb table keeps only in-frame clones and is missing some. This sample has 120,000 or so clones, with about 89% found just once. The sequences come from peripheral blood, collected 28 days after the second AZD1222 dose. Receptors originate from an adult who received the AZD1222 COVID-19 vaccine.

The chain joins TRBV19 to TRBJ1-5, with 11 bases lining up with TRBD1. CDR1 and CDR2 (germline): LNHDA, SQIVND (reference sequence). The CDR3 extends over 15 amino acids. The V gene end was trimmed by 6 bases and the J gene end by 5 bases; junction bases not matched to a gene: 6. CDR3 DNA sequence: TGTGCCAGTAGCCTCGGGACAGGGGGGTATCAGCCCCAGCATTTT. The encoded protein is CASSLGTGGYQPQHF.

The CDR3 loop reads CASSRDRRDTEAFF. CDR3 DNA sequence: TGCGCCAGCAGCCGGGACAGGCGAGACACTGAAGCTTTCTTT. This chain connects TRBV5-1 to TRBJ1-1, with 8 bases lining up with TRBD1. V lost 4 bases and J lost 3; bases outside the gene matches: 5. This CDR3 contains 14 residues. Germline values: CDR1 SGHRS, CDR2 YFSETQ.

This clone was detected only once. V and J are TRBV5-4 and TRBJ2-2; TRBD2 agrees at 10 bases. The germline V gene encodes CDR1 SGHNT and CDR2 YYREEE (reference sequence). J lost 1 base, V lost 4 bases, and 1 base had no gene match. The CDR3 contains 15 residues. As DNA, the CDR3 is TGTGCCAGCAGCCTAGCGGGAGTGAACACCGGGGAGCTGTTTTTT. It codes for CASSLAGVNTGELFF.

The V call is TRBV24-1, the J call TRBJ1-6, with D possibly matching TRBD1 (5 bases). Germline CDR1 and CDR2: KGHDR and SFDVKD. The ends were cut back, 0 bases at V and 9 bases at J, with 11 bases in the middle. CDR3 size: 15 residues. The CDR3 coding sequence is TGTGCCACCAGTGATTTGTCAGGGAACGGTTCACCCCTCCACTTT. It encodes CATSDLSGNGSPLHF.

In this sample, this clone turned up a few times. This chain connects TRBV6-1 to TRBJ1-4; D may be TRBD1 (6 bases). V dropped 3 bases and J dropped 4 bases, with 12 bases sitting between them. The CDR3 covers 15 residues. Looked up from germline, CDR1 is MNHNS and CDR2 is SASEGT. The CDR3 DNA is TGTGCCAGCAGTGAGCACCAGGGGCTTAATGAAAAACTGTTTTTT. Its protein product is CASSEHQGLNEKLFF.

The chain combines TRBV6-5 with TRBJ1-5; a weak D match, TRBD1 (5 bases). Trimming cost V 6 bases and J 7 bases, with 13 bases left between them. Per the germline V gene, CDR1 is MNHEY and CDR2 is SVGAGI. CDR3 length: 13 residues. CDR3 region: CASRGRRGQPQHF. The CDR3 region has the DNA TGTGCCAGCAGGGGACGGAGGGGCCAGCCCCAGCATTTT.

This chain connects TRBV3-1 (or the pseudogene TRBV3-2) to TRBJ1-2, with TRBD1 as a possible D gene (6 bases). The length of the CDR3 is 17 residues. Per the germline V gene, CDR1 is LGHDT and CDR2 is YNNKEL (reference sequence). The V gene lost 3 bases and the J gene lost 3 bases, with 20 bases spanning the gap. DNA of the CDR3: TGTGCCAGCAGCCATCGGGGGGTTTGGGGGCGCGACTATGGCTACACCTTC. Its translation: CASSHRGVWGRDYGYTF.

A remark on this clone: This specimen includes other DNA sequences encoding the same CDR3. J is TRBJ1-1 and V is TRBV2, with a possible D match to TRBD1 (6 bases). The CDR3 runs to 13 residues. Per germline, CDR1 SNHLY and CDR2 FYNNEI. Trimming shortened V by 6 bases and J by 6 bases, and 14 bases separated the two germline ends. The CDR3 here is CASSNSQGSEAFF. The DNA of the CDR3 is TGTGCCAGCAGCAACTCACAGGGTTCTGAAGCTTTCTTT.

This sequence joins TRBV30 and TRBJ2-7; 11 bases line up with TRBD1. Germline V gene lookup returns CDR1 GTSNPN and CDR2 SVGIG (reference sequence). The J segment lost 5 bases and the V segment lost 2 bases, leaving 8 bases of the junction unmatched. This CDR3 comprises 15 residues. This CDR3 reads CAWSLGQGARNEQYF. CDR3 bases: TGTGCCTGGAGTCTTGGACAGGGGGCGAGAAACGAGCAGTACTTC.

In its sample, this clone was seen a few times. This chain links TRBV12-2 with TRBJ1-2. TRBV12-2 is recorded as a pseudogene. The CDR3 extends over 16 amino acids. The CDR3 loop reads CASRLEDVLTSDGYTF. In DNA, the CDR3 is TGTGCAAGTCGCTTAGAAGACGTCCTCACAAGCGATGGCTACACCTTC.

This chain connects TRBV15 to TRBJ2-2, with 8 nucleotides matching TRBD1. The CDR3 spans 17 residues. Trimming removed 3 bases from V and 6 bases from J; junction bases left unmatched: 12. Germline lookup yields CDR1 LNHNV and CDR2 YYDKDF (reference sequence). The CDR3 protein is CATSSPSRGRFSGELFF. CDR3 DNA: TGTGCCACCAGCAGCCCGTCCAGGGGGCGCTTTTCCGGGGAGCTGTTTTTT.

The rearrangement joins TRBV7-2 to TRBJ1-5; tentative D call: TRBD1 (6 bases). Germline V gives CDR1 SGHTA, CDR2 FQGNSA. This CDR3 is 17 amino acids long. V dropped 5 bases and J dropped 7 bases, with 24 bases sitting between them. CDR3 amino acids: CASSRGAGALNGQPQHF. CDR3 nucleotides: TGTGCCAGCAGCCGGGGAGCAGGGGCCCTTAACGGCCAGCCCCAGCATTTT.

This chain uses TRBV7-3 with TRBJ2-1; 8 nucleotides line up with TRBD1. The germline V gene encodes CDR1 SGHTA and CDR2 FQGTGA. The ends lost 4 bases at V and 6 bases at J; junction bases unmatched: 11. CDR3 size: 16 residues. The CDR3 region has the DNA TGTGCCAGCAGCTCAGATTACAGGGGGACGGGCAATGAGCAGTTCTTC. It specifies CASSSDYRGTGNEQFF. The variable domain in full, completed from reference TRBV7-3 and TRBJ2-1, reads GAGVSQTPSNKVTEKGKYVELRCDPISGHTALYWYRQSLGQGPEFLIYFQGTGAADDSGLPNDRFFAVRPEGSVSTLKIQRTERGDSAVYLCASSSDYRGTGNEQFFGPGTRLTVL.

In this sample, this clone turned up once. This chain connects TRBV28 to TRBJ1-6; 9 bases map to TRBD1. CDR3 length equals 15 residues. V lost 6 bases and J lost 7; bases outside the gene matches: 7. Germline CDR1 and CDR2: MDHEN and SYDVKM. For the CDR3, the DNA is TGTGCCAGCAGCCCTCGGACAGGGGAAAATTCACCCCTCCACTTT. It codes for CASSPRTGENSPLHF.

This chain uses TRBV28 with TRBJ1-1; D is undetermined. Germline CDR1 reads MDHEN; CDR2 reads SYDVKM. This CDR3 contains 14 residues. The V gene lost 7 bases and the J gene lost 7 bases, with 19 bases spanning the gap. The DNA for the CDR3 is TGTGCCAGCACCCCTCTCGGACCCTACGTTGAAGCTTTCTTT. This sequence encodes CASTPLGPYVEAFF.

CDR3 region: CATSTDSGNTIYF. The CDR3 nucleotides read TGTGCCACCTCGACAGACTCTGGAAACACCATATATTTT. The chain combines TRBV2 with TRBJ1-3, with a tentative D call TRBD1 (5 bases). CDR1 is SNHLY, CDR2 FYNNEI, per germline. Trimming left V 10 bases short and J 0 bases short, with 10 bases between. CDR3 size: 13 residues.

This chain uses TRBV9 with TRBJ2-2; the match to TRBD2 covers 9 bases. Unmatched junction bases numbered 11, after V lost 4 bases and J lost 1 base. The CDR3 sequence is 18 residues long. CDR1 and CDR2 (germline): SGDLS, YYNGEE. CDR3 sequence: CASSFPGLAGLNTGELFF. As DNA, the CDR3 is TGTGCCAGCAGCTTCCCGGGCCTAGCGGGGTTGAACACCGGGGAGCTGTTTTTT.

The J gene is TRBJ2-1, the V gene TRBV3-1 (or the pseudogene TRBV3-2); 9 nucleotides match TRBD2. Germline V gene lookup returns CDR1 LGHDT and CDR2 YNNKEL (reference sequence). Trimming removed 0 bases from V and 5 bases from J; junction bases left unmatched: 5. This CDR3 spans 16 amino acids. The CDR3 nucleotides are TGTGCCAGCAGCCAAGATCCCCGACTAGCGGACAATGAGCAGTTCTTC. This sequence encodes CASSQDPRLADNEQFF.

The chain couples TRBV10-3 to TRBJ2-1; 10 positions agree with TRBD2. Germline V lookup: CDR1 ENHRY, CDR2 SYGVKD. The CDR3 covers 16 residues. V lost 8 bases and J lost 4; bases outside the gene matches: 11. In DNA form, the CDR3 reads TGTGCCATCGGGACTAGCGCAATCTCGGGGTACAATGAGCAGTTCTTC. Protein sequence: CAIGTSAISGYNEQFF.

This clone appeared once. The V call is TRBV3-1 (or the pseudogene TRBV3-2), the J call TRBJ2-5; weak D call: TRBD2 (5 bases). V lost 4 bases and J 1 base, leaving 22 bases between the germline ends. This CDR3 is built from 18 residues. CDR1 is LGHDT and CDR2 is YNNKEL in the germline V gene (reference sequence). CDR3 sequence (DNA): TGTGCCAGCAGCCCCGGGGAAAAACATTGGCCGGGCCAAGAGACCCAGTACTTC. Its protein product is CASSPGEKHWPGQETQYF.

The CDR3 nucleotides are TGCGCCAGCATCCCCGTGGCGGGGATAAACACTGAAGCTTTCTTT. It codes for CASIPVAGINTEAFF. This rearrangement joins TRBV5-1 to TRBJ1-1; D is undetermined. Germline-derived CDR1 and CDR2 are SGHRS and YFSETQ. The CDR3 spans 15 residues. V was shortened by 6 bases and J by 2 bases, with 17 bases between the two germline ends.

V and J are TRBV19 and TRBJ1-3; possibly TRBD1 for D (6 bases). The CDR3 is 15 residues long. Germline-derived CDR1 and CDR2 are LNHDA and SQIVND (reference sequence). The V and J ends lost 5 bases and 2 bases respectively, with 13 bases between them. CDR3 protein: CASSYVDSTGNTIYF. CDR3 coding DNA: TGTGCCAGTAGTTACGTGGACAGCACTGGAAACACCATATATTTT.

The V gene is TRBV11-3, the J gene TRBJ2-1; D remains unclear. The CDR3 loop spans 11 amino acids. Germline V lookup: CDR1 SGHNT, CDR2 YENEEA. V lost 6 bases and J 6 bases, leaving 6 bases between the germline ends. Written as DNA, the CDR3 is TGTGCCAGCAGTCGTGTCAATGAGCAGTTCTTC. Translation gives CASSRVNEQFF.

The chain combines TRBV9 with TRBJ2-1, with D hard to call. The V gene's germline CDR1 is SGDLS and CDR2 YYNGEE. The CDR3 contains 16 residues. V was shortened by 0 bases and J by 2 bases, with 12 bases between the two germline ends. CDR3 sequence: CASSVDGQVTYNEQFF. The CDR3 nucleotides are TGTGCCAGCAGCGTAGACGGTCAGGTCACCTACAATGAGCAGTTCTTC.

This clone was observed once. The chain couples TRBV3-1 (or the pseudogene TRBV3-2) to TRBJ2-3; 8 nucleotides line up with TRBD2. This CDR3 is built from 17 residues. Trimming at V came to 0 bases and at J to 4 bases, leaving 9 bases not matched to a gene. Germline CDR1 and CDR2: LGHDT and YNNKEL (reference sequence). The CDR3 nucleotides read TGTGCCAGCAGCCAAGATTACCGGGGGGGCCGGGCAGATACGCAGTATTTT. As protein: CASSQDYRGGRADTQYF.

The chain has TRBV3-1 (or the pseudogene TRBV3-2) and TRBJ2-1; no firm D call. This CDR3 comprises 15 residues. Germline CDR1 reads LGHDT; CDR2 reads YNNKEL (reference sequence). V was cut by 4 bases and J by 7 bases, with 17 bases left in between. The CDR3 nucleotides read TGTGCCAGCAGCCTAGATAGGAACGTCCTGAATGAGCAGTTCTTC. The encoded protein is CASSLDRNVLNEQFF.

The rearrangement joins TRBV29-1 to TRBJ2-5; no definite D call. The CDR3 totals 8 residues. Germline V CDR1 and CDR2: SQVTM, ANQGSEA. The germline V and J ends were trimmed by 6 bases and 5 bases, with 1 base remaining between them. CDR3 region: CSVETQYF. CDR3 in DNA: TGCAGCGTCGAGACCCAGTACTTC.

The V gene is TRBV10-3, the J gene TRBJ1-1; 7 bases line up with TRBD1. V was pared by 7 bases and J by 5 bases, with 10 bases of the junction left unmatched. The CDR3 has 14 residues. The germline gives CDR1 ENHRY, CDR2 SYGVKD. CDR3 protein: CAITSKTGTTEAFF. For the CDR3, the DNA is TGTGCCATCACTTCAAAGACAGGGACGACTGAAGCTTTCTTT.

V gene TRBV3-1 (or the pseudogene TRBV3-2) combines with J gene TRBJ2-5; possible D gene TRBD1, 6 bases. The germline CDR1 and CDR2 sequences are LGHDT and YNNKEL (reference sequence). V was clipped by 1 base and J by 4 bases, with 13 bases between them. The CDR3 spans 15 residues. The CDR3 protein is CASSQGSGAGETQYF. In DNA form, the CDR3 reads TGTGCCAGCAGCCAAGGGTCAGGGGCTGGAGAGACCCAGTACTTC.

The genes are TRBV5-8 and TRBJ1-1; TRBD1 agrees at 12 bases. With V trimmed by 1 base and J by 4 bases, 8 bases remained unmatched. Germline lookup yields CDR1 SGHTS and CDR2 YDEGEE. The CDR3 runs 17 residues. The CDR3 DNA reads as TGTGCCAGCAGCTTGACCGGGACAGGGGGCGGGGGCACTGAAGCTTTCTTT. It codes for CASSLTGTGGGGTEAFF.